This passage covers 27 T cell receptor beta chains from one sample sequenced in a study of cytomegalovirus exposure and HLA in healthy donors. The PCR made use of 60 Vbeta and 13 Jbeta primers. Produced via immunoSEQ multiplex PCR; TCRdb's table is partial and in-frame only. The sample contains 150,000 to 200,000 clones, about 75% of which appear only once. Sequencing was done on a sample of PBMCs. The receptors were gathered from a male donor in good health and CMV-seronegative.

This clone was observed a single time. The chain is built from TRBV28 and TRBJ1-2; 7 nucleotides line up with TRBD1. The CDR3 spans 14 residues. Germline-derived CDR1 and CDR2 are MDHEN and SYDVKM. The ends lost 7 bases at V and 6 bases at J; junction bases unmatched: 11. This CDR3 is CASIPTDRVNGYTF. CDR3 nucleotide sequence: TGTGCCAGCATCCCCACCGACAGGGTCAATGGCTACACCTTC.

The rearrangement links TRBV4-1 to TRBJ2-7; maybe TRBD1 (6 bases). The CDR3 sequence is 13 residues long. Trimming took 7 bases from V and 0 from J, leaving 10 bases between them. Per the germline V gene, CDR1 is MGHRA and CDR2 is YSYEKL. The CDR3 nucleotides read TGCGCCAGCAAGGACAGCAGCTCCTACGAGCAGTACTTC. Protein product: CASKDSSSYEQYF.

This chain uses TRBV30 with TRBJ1-1, with D unresolved. The CDR3 consists of 11 residues. Trimming took 7 bases from V and 6 from J, leaving 12 bases between them. Germline CDR1 reads GTSNPN; CDR2 reads SVGIG (reference sequence). CDR3: CASFMSSEAFF. CDR3 in DNA: TGTGCCTCCTTTATGAGCTCTGAAGCTTTCTTT. The full variable domain, rest sourced from reference TRBV30 and TRBJ1-1, is SQTIHQWPATLVQPVGSPLSLECTVEGTSNPNLYWYRQAAGRGLQLLFYSVGIGQISSEVPQNLSASRPQDRQFILSSKKLLLSDSGFYLCASFMSSEAFFGQGTRLTVV.

With respect to this clone: Other DNA variants within this sample encode the same CDR3. The chain carries TRBV5-1 and TRBJ2-3; weak D call: TRBD2 (6 bases). This CDR3 is built from 13 residues. V was shortened by 6 bases and J by 6 bases, with 14 bases between the two germline ends. The germline CDR1 and CDR2 sequences are SGHRS and YFSETQ. Here the CDR3 reads CASTSGETDTQYF. CDR3 DNA sequence: TGCGCCAGCACGTCGGGGGAAACGGATACGCAGTATTTT.

This clone occurred a few times. The V gene is TRBV18, the J gene TRBJ1-1; 8 nucleotides line up with TRBD1. Trimming at V came to 6 bases and at J to 0 bases, leaving 3 bases not matched to a gene. The CDR3 has 14 residues. Germline V gene lookup returns CDR1 KGHSH and CDR2 LQKENI. Here the CDR3 DNA reads TGTGCCAGCTCCGGACAGGGTATGAACACTGAAGCTTTCTTT. Translation gives CASSGQGMNTEAFF.

The rearrangement links TRBV7-8 to TRBJ2-5; weak D call: TRBD1 (5 bases). Between the trimmed V and J ends, which lost 2 bases and 4 bases, there was a span of 14 bases. The CDR3 spans 15 residues. Germline V gives CDR1 SGHVS, CDR2 FQNEAQ. The CDR3 is CASSLRGSIRETQYF. The CDR3 DNA sequence: TGTGCCAGCAGCTTAAGGGGTTCGATTCGAGAGACCCAGTACTTC.

This clone was detected only once. The V gene is TRBV27, the J gene TRBJ1-4; 7 bases fit TRBD1. CDR3 size: 14 residues. Trimming cost V 1 base and J 8 bases; bases outside gene matches: 4. Germline V lookup: CDR1 MNHEY, CDR2 SMNVEV (reference sequence). CDR3 region: CASSLLTGKEKLFF. Written as DNA, the CDR3 is TGTGCCAGCAGTTTATTGACAGGGAAGGAAAAACTGTTTTTT.

This clone appeared a single time. The chain employs TRBV2 and TRBJ2-5; D is uncertain. Germline V gene data show CDR1 as SNHLY and CDR2 as FYNNEI. The CDR3 consists of 13 residues. V lost 4 bases, J lost 1 base, and 7 bases lay in between. CDR3 residues: CASSGNSQETQYF. In nucleotides, the CDR3 is TGTGCCAGCAGTGGCAACAGCCAAGAGACCCAGTACTTC.

This chain uses TRBV6-6 with TRBJ1-5; 7 nucleotides align to TRBD1. Germline CDR1 MNHNY, CDR2 SVGAGI (reference sequence). This CDR3 spans 15 amino acids. V lost 4 bases, J lost 2 bases, and 5 bases stayed unmatched. The CDR3 sequence: CASSFRQGGNQPQHF. In DNA, the CDR3 is TGTGCCAGCAGTTTCCGACAGGGTGGCAATCAGCCCCAGCATTTT.

The chain is built from TRBV20-1 and TRBJ1-2; D is uncertain. The germline V gene encodes CDR1 DFQATT and CDR2 SNEGSKA (reference sequence). The CDR3 is 9 amino acids. V dropped 6 bases and J dropped 8 bases, with 7 bases sitting between them. The CDR3 nucleotides read TGCAGTGCCCTTCCCGGCTACACCTTC. Translation: CSALPGYTF.

The gene calls are TRBV7-9 and TRBJ2-3; TRBD1 aligns across 8 bases. Germline V CDR1 and CDR2: SEHNR, FQNEAQ (reference sequence). The CDR3 runs to 15 residues. With 6 bases clipped from V and 2 bases from J, the junction kept 7 bases outside the gene matches. This CDR3 is CASSSGQGYTDTQYF. The CDR3 DNA sequence: TGTGCCAGCAGTTCTGGACAGGGTTACACAGATACGCAGTATTTT.

This sequence joins TRBV20-1 and TRBJ2-5; D ambiguous. The CDR3 runs 11 residues. Per the germline V gene, CDR1 is DFQATT and CDR2 is SNEGSKA (reference sequence). Trimming removed 5 bases at V and 5 bases at J, with 9 bases between. CDR3 nucleotide sequence: TGCAGTGCTTCCCCTTCGGAGACCCAGTACTTC. This translates into CSASPSETQYF.

This rearrangement joins TRBV4-3 to TRBJ2-1; D is perhaps TRBD1 (6 bases). Germline assignment: CDR1 LGHNA and CDR2 YSLEER. The CDR3 length is 16 residues. V gave up 0 bases and J gave up 4 bases, with 13 bases separating them. CDR3 loop: CASSQEWQGLYNEQFF. CDR3 in DNA: TGCGCCAGCAGCCAAGAGTGGCAGGGGCTTTACAATGAGCAGTTCTTC.

The rearrangement uses TRBV28 and TRBJ1-2; the D is unclear. This CDR3 region has 14 residues. From germline, CDR1 is MDHEN and CDR2 SYDVKM. Trimming removed 4 bases at V and 0 bases at J, with 9 bases between. DNA of the CDR3: TGTGCCAGCAGTTCAGGTTTCGCTAACTATGGCTACACCTTC. Translation gives CASSSGFANYGYTF.

This chain uses TRBV27 with TRBJ2-7; the D is unclear. CDR3 length equals 13 residues. Trimming pared 2 bases from V and 0 bases from J, leaving 5 bases between. Germline loops: CDR1 MNHEY, CDR2 SMNVEV (reference sequence). The CDR3: CASSLQDSYEQYF. CDR3 coding DNA: TGTGCCAGCAGTTTACAGGACTCCTACGAGCAGTACTTC.

This chain connects TRBV6-1 to TRBJ1-5; possibly TRBD1 for D (6 bases). This CDR3 has 19 amino acids. Trimming pared 2 bases from V and 2 bases from J, leaving 22 bases between. Germline CDR1 reads MNHNS; CDR2 reads SASEGT. The CDR3 protein is CASSERGGGPSFGNQPQHF. The CDR3 DNA follows: TGTGCCAGCAGTGAAAGGGGCGGGGGCCCCAGTTTTGGCAATCAGCCCCAGCATTTT.

The genes are TRBV5-4 and TRBJ2-3; TRBD2 is a possible D gene (7 bases). Trimming took 3 bases from V and 2 from J, leaving 19 bases between them. The CDR3 covers 17 residues. Germline CDR1 is SGHNT and CDR2 is YYREEE (reference sequence). CDR3: CASSSGGGGPNTDTQYF. The CDR3 nucleotides are TGTGCCAGCAGCTCCGGGGGCGGGGGTCCAAACACAGATACGCAGTATTTT.

The rearrangement links TRBV5-8 to TRBJ1-1; D not resolved. The length of the CDR3 is 10 residues. V gave up 5 bases and J gave up 10 bases, with 9 bases separating them. The V gene's germline CDR1 is SGHTS and CDR2 YDEGEE. The CDR3 region has the DNA TGTGCCAGCAGGAGGGTTGGAGCTTTCTTT. Its translation is CASRRVGAFF.

This chain connects TRBV16 to TRBJ2-1; 10 bases match TRBD2. The CDR3 covers 16 residues. CDR1 is KGHSY and CDR2 is FQNENV in the germline V gene. The V and J ends lost 0 bases and 5 bases, in that order; junction bases with no gene match: 4. The CDR3 is CASSQSSSGGHNEQFF. CDR3 nucleotide sequence: TGTGCCAGCAGCCAATCGTCTAGCGGGGGTCACAATGAGCAGTTCTTC.

The rearrangement links TRBV2 to TRBJ2-1; 8 bases match TRBD1. V shed 3 bases, J shed 12 bases, and the junction held 10 bases outside the gene matches. The CDR3 is 14 residues long. Germline V gene lookup returns CDR1 SNHLY and CDR2 FYNNEI. The CDR3 is CASSEGRGPRRQFF. Here the CDR3 DNA reads TGTGCCAGCAGTGAGGGCAGGGGGCCAAGGAGGCAGTTCTTC.

This chain uses TRBV2 with TRBJ1-2; 8 bases align to TRBD1. V shed 5 bases, J shed 6 bases, and the junction held 2 bases outside the gene matches. CDR3 length: 12 amino acids. CDR1 and CDR2 from the germline V gene are SNHLY and FYNNEI. CDR3 protein: CASSQQGDGYTF. The CDR3 bases are TGTGCCAGCAGTCAACAGGGGGATGGCTACACCTTC. The variable domain in full, with the rest retrieved from reference TRBV2 and TRBJ1-2, is EPEVTQTPSHQVTQMGQEVILRCVPISNHLYFYWYRQILGQKVEFLVSFYNNEISEKSEIFDDQFSVERPDGSNFTLKIRSTKLEDSAMYFCASSQQGDGYTFGSGTRLTVV.

The chain links TRBV29-1 to TRBJ1-2; possible D gene TRBD1, 6 bases. With 7 bases removed from V and 8 bases from J, the gap between germline ends came to 14 bases. Germline-derived CDR1 and CDR2 are SQVTM and ANQGSEA. The CDR3 contains 11 residues. The CDR3 DNA follows: TGCAGCGCTAGGACAGCCTGGGGCTACACCTTC. Translating gives CSARTAWGYTF.

The chain is built from TRBV2 and TRBJ1-1; a weak D match, TRBD1 (6 bases). The V end was cut by 3 bases, the J end by 7 bases, with 18 bases between. The CDR3 is 15 residues long. CDR1 SNHLY and CDR2 FYNNEI come from the germline V gene. The CDR3: CASSDLGTFRSEAFF. In DNA form, the CDR3 reads TGTGCCAGCAGTGATTTAGGGACATTTAGGAGTGAAGCTTTCTTT.

The rearrangement uses TRBV2 and TRBJ1-6; TRBD1 matches at 9 bases. This CDR3 comprises 15 residues. The V gene's germline CDR1 is SNHLY and CDR2 FYNNEI. With V trimmed by 1 base and J by 10 bases, 5 bases remained unmatched. This chain's CDR3 is CASSEEQGARSPLHF. Written as DNA, the CDR3 is TGTGCCAGCAGTGAAGAACAGGGGGCGCGATCACCCCTCCACTTT. The variable domain in full, with the rest retrieved from reference TRBV2 and TRBJ1-6, is EPEVTQTPSHQVTQMGQEVILRCVPISNHLYFYWYRQILGQKVEFLVSFYNNEISEKSEIFDDQFSVERPDGSNFTLKIRSTKLEDSAMYFCASSEEQGARSPLHFGNGTRLTVT.

V and J are TRBV7-2 and TRBJ2-7; D is unclear. Between the trimmed V and J ends, which lost 1 base and 1 base, there was a span of 14 bases. The CDR3 spans 16 residues. Germline-derived CDR1 and CDR2 are SGHTA and FQGNSA. CDR3 amino acids: CASSLGYRSVSYEQYF. The CDR3 DNA reads as TGTGCCAGCAGCTTAGGCTATCGGTCCGTATCCTACGAGCAGTACTTC.

This clone appeared once. The chain uses TRBV4-1 and TRBJ2-5, with 7 bases lining up with TRBD1. TRBJ2-7 matches the DNA end more closely, so the J call is doubtful. CDR3 length: 15 residues. The germline V gene has CDR1 MGHRA and CDR2 YSYEKL. Written as DNA, the CDR3 is TGCGCCAGCAGCCAAACAGACAGGGACACCTACGAGCAGTACTTC. Translation gives CASSQTDRDTYEQYF.

J is TRBJ1-4 and V is TRBV5-1; D unresolved. The CDR3 length is 16 residues. The V and J ends lost 2 bases and 0 bases respectively, with 11 bases between them. CDR1 SGHRS and CDR2 YFSETQ come from the germline V gene. This CDR3 reads CASSFNGGPTNEKLFF. The DNA of the CDR3 is TGCGCCAGCAGCTTTAATGGAGGGCCAACTAATGAAAAACTGTTTTTT. The full variable domain, in which reference TRBV5-1 and TRBJ1-4 provide the parts outside the CDR3, is KAGVTQTPRYLIKTRGQQVTLSCSPISGHRSVSWYQQTPGQGLQFLFEYFSETQRNKGNFPGRFSGRQFSNSRSEMNVSTLELGDSALYLCASSFNGGPTNEKLFFGSGTQLSVL.